This T cell receptor beta chain stems from a study of early T cells in non-severe SARS-CoV-2 infection. The CDR3 has 15 amino acids. CDR1 and CDR2 (germline): DFQATT, SNEGSKA (reference sequence). Trimming cost V 0 bases and J 5 bases, with 15 bases left between them. This clonotype occurred a few times. The antigen remains undetermined. The protocol attached unique molecular identifiers to individual cDNA molecules. In TCRdb, the 5' RACE reads were re-called with MiXCR into one record per CDR3 protein. The sample includes approximately 52,000 distinct CDR3 sequences, approximately 8.4% of them seen just once. Findings and caveats of the study: Clonotype matching in VDJdb favored anti-spike CD8 responses and did not capture private and CD4 specificities.

This TCR derives from an adult who was a healthcare worker with PCR-confirmed SARS-CoV-2 infection or an uninfected control (not recorded which). The gene calls are TRBV20-1 and TRBJ2-3; the D is unclear. The material sequenced was whole blood. In DNA form, the CDR3 reads TGCAGTGCTAGAGATGCCGAGGTGGGGTTAGATACGCAGTATTTT. Protein: CSARDAEVGLDTQYF.